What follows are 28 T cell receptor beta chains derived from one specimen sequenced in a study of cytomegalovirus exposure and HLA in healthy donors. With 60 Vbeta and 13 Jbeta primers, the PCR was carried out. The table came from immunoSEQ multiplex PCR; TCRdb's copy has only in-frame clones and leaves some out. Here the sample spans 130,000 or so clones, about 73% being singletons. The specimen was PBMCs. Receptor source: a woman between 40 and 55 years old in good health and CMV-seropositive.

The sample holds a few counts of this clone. CDR3 sequence (DNA): TGTGCCAGCAGCCGAGGGACAGGGACGAGGGGTAATTCACCCCTCCACTTT. Translation: CASSRGTGTRGNSPLHF. The chain uses TRBV14 and TRBJ1-6; 9 bases align to TRBD1. The V and J ends lost 4 bases and 6 bases, in that order; junction bases with no gene match: 10. CDR3 length: 17 amino acids. Germline lookup yields CDR1 SGHDN and CDR2 FVKESK.

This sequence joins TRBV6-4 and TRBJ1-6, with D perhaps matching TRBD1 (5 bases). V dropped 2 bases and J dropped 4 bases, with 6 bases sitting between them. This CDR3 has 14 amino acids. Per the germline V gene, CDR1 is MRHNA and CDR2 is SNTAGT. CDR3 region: CASSDGGYNSPLHF. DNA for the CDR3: TGTGCCAGCAGTGACGGGGGGTATAATTCACCCCTCCACTTT.

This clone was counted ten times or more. In DNA, the CDR3 is TGTGCCAGCAGTGAGGGGTTTTCGGGACTCCGAGCAGAGCAGTACTTC. Protein product: CASSEGFSGLRAEQYF. The chain has TRBV6-1 and TRBJ2-7; perhaps TRBD2 as D (6 bases). The CDR3 totals 16 residues. Germline V gene lookup returns CDR1 MNHNS and CDR2 SASEGT. V dropped 3 bases and J dropped 7 bases, with 22 bases sitting between them.

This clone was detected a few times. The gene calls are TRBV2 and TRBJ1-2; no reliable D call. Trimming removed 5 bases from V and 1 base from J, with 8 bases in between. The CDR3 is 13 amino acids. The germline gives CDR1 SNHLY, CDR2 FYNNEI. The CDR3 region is CASSHGGNYGYTF. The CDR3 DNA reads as TGTGCCAGCAGTCACGGCGGTAACTATGGCTACACCTTC.

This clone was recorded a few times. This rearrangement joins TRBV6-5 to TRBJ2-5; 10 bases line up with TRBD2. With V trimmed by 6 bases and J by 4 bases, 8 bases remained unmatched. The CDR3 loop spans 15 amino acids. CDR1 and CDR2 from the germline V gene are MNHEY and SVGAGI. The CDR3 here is CASSHSGGSSETQYF. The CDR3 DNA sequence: TGTGCCAGCAGCCATAGCGGGGGGTCCTCAGAGACCCAGTACTTC.

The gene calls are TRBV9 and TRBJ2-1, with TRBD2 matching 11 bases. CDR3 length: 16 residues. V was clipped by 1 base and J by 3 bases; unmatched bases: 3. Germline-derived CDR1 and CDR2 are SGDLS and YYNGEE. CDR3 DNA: TGTGCCAGCAGCGTAACTAGCGGGAGTATCTACAATGAGCAGTTCTTC. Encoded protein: CASSVTSGSIYNEQFF. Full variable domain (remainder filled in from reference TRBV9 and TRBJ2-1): DSGVTQTPKHLITATGQRVTLRCSPRSGDLSVYWYQQSLDQGLQFLIQYYNGEERAKGNILERFSAQQFPDLHSELNLSSLELGDSALYFCASSVTSGSIYNEQFFGPGTRLTVL.

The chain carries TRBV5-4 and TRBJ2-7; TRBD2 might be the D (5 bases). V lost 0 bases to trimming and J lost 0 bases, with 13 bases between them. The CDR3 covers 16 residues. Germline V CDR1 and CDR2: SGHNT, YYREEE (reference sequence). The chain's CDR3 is CASSLEQTRGSYEQYF. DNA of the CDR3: TGTGCCAGCAGCTTGGAGCAAACCCGGGGCTCCTACGAGCAGTACTTC.

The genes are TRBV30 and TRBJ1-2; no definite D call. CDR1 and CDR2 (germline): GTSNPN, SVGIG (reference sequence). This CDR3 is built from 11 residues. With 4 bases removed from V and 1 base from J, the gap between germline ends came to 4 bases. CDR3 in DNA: TGTGCCTGGATTAATAACTATGGCTACACCTTC. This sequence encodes CAWINNYGYTF.

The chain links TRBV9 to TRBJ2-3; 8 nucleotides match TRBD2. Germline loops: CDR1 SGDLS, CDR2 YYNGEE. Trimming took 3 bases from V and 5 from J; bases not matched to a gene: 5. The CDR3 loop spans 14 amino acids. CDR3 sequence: CASSAGGSGDTQYF. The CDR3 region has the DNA TGTGCCAGCAGCGCGGGGGGGAGTGGAGATACGCAGTATTTT.

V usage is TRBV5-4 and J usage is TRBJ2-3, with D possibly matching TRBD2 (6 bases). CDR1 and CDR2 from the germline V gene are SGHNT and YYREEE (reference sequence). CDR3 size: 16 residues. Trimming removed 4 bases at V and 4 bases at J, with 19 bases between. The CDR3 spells CASSPRLGGRADTQYF. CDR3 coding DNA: TGTGCCAGCAGCCCTCGACTGGGGGGTAGAGCAGATACGCAGTATTTT.

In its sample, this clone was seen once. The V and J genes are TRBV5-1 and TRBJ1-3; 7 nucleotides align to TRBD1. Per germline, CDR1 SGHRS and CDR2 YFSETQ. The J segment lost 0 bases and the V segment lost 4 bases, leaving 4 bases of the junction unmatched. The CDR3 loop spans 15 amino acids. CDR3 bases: TGCGCCAGCAGCCAGACAGGGAGCTCTGGAAACACCATATATTTT. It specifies CASSQTGSSGNTIYF.

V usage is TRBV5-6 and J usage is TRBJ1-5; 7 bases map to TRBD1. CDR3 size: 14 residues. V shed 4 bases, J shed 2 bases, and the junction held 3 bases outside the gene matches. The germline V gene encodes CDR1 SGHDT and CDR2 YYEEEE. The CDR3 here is CASSRGQRNQPQHF. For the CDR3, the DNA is TGTGCCAGCAGCCGGGGACAGCGCAATCAGCCCCAGCATTTT.

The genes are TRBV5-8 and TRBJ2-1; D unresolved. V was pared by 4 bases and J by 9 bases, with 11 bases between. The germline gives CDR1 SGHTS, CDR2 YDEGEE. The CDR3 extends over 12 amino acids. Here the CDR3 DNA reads TGTGCCAGCAGCACCGAGTTCGGTGAGCAGTTCTTC. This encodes CASSTEFGEQFF.

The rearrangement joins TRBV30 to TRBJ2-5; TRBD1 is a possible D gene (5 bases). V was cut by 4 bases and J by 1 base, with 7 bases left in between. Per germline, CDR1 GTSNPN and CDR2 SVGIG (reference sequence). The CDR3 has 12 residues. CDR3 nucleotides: TGTGCCTGGACCCAGGGCCAAGAGACCCAGTACTTC. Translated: CAWTQGQETQYF.

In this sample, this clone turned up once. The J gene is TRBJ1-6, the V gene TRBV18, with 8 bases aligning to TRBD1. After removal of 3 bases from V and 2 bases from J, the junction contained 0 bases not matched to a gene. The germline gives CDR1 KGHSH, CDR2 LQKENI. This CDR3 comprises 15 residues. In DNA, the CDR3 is TGTGCCAGCTCACCGGGACAGGCCTATAATTCACCCCTCCACTTT. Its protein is CASSPGQAYNSPLHF.

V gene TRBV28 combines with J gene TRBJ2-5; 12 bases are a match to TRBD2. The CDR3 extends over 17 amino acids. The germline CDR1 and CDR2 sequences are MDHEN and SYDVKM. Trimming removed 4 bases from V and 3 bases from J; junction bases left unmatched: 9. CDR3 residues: CASSSRLAGDREETQYF. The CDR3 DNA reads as TGTGCCAGCAGTTCGCGACTAGCGGGAGATCGGGAAGAGACCCAGTACTTC.

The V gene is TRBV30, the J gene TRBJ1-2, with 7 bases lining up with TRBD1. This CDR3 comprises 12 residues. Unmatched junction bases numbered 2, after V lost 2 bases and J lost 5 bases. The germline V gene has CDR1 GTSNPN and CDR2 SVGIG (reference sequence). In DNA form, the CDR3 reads TGTGCCTGGAGTCTGACAGGGTATGGCTACACCTTC. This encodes CAWSLTGYGYTF. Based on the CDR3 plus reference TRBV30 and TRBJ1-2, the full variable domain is SQTIHQWPATLVQPVGSPLSLECTVEGTSNPNLYWYRQAAGRGLQLLFYSVGIGQISSEVPQNLSASRPQDRQFILSSKKLLLSDSGFYLCAWSLTGYGYTFGSGTRLTVV.

The CDR3 bases are TGTGCCAGCAGTGAAGAGGTCCCGACTGGGACTGAAGCTTTCTTT. This gives the protein CASSEEVPTGTEAFF. The chain combines TRBV2 with TRBJ1-1; D remains ambiguous. This CDR3 has 15 residues. Per the germline V gene, CDR1 is SNHLY and CDR2 is FYNNEI. With 1 base removed from V and 5 bases from J, the gap between germline ends came to 14 bases.

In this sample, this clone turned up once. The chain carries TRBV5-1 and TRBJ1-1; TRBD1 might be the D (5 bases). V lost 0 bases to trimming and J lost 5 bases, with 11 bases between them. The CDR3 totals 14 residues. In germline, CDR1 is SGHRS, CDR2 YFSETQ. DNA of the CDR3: TGCGCCAGCAGCTTGGTCCAGGGTGAAACTGAAGCTTTCTTT. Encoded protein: CASSLVQGETEAFF.

The DNA of the CDR3 is TGCGCCAGCAGCCAAGACGTAAGGGCGGGGTGGAAGCCCCAGCATTTT. Protein product: CASSQDVRAGWKPQHF. The gene calls are TRBV4-1 and TRBJ1-5; no firm D call. V lost 0 bases and J 8 bases, leaving 17 bases between the germline ends. In germline, CDR1 is MGHRA, CDR2 YSYEKL. CDR3 size: 16 residues.

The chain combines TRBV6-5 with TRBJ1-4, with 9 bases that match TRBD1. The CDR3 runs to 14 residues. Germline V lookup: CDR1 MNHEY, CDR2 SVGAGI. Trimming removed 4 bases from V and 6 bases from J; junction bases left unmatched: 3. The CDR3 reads CASSSGQGHEKLFF. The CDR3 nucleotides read TGTGCCAGCAGTTCGGGACAGGGACATGAAAAACTGTTTTTT.

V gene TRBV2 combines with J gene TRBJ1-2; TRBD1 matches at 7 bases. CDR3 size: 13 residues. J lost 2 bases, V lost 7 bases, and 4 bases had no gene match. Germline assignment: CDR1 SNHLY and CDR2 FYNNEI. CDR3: CASKTTGNYGYTF. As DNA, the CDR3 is TGTGCCAGCAAGACGACAGGGAACTATGGCTACACCTTC.

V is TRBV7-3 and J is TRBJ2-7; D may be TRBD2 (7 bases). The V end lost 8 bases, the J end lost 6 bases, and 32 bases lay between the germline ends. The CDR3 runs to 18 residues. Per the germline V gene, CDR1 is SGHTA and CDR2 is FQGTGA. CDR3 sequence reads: CASAREGGESTSNLEQYF. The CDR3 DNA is TGTGCCAGCGCCAGGGAGGGGGGCGAATCTACGAGCAATCTCGAGCAGTACTTC.

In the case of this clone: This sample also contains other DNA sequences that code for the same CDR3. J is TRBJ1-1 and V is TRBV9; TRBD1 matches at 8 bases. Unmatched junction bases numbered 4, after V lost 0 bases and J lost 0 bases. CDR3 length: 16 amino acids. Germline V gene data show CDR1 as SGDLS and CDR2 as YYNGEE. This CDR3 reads CASSVDAGGLNTEAFF. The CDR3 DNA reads TGTGCCAGCAGCGTAGATGCAGGGGGCCTGAACACTGAAGCTTTCTTT.

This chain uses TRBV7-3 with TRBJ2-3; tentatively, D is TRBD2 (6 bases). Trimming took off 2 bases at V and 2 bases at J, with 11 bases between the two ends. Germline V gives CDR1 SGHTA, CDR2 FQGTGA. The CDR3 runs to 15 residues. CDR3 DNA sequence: TGTGCCAGCAGCTTATACGGGGGTAACACAGATACGCAGTATTTT. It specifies CASSLYGGNTDTQYF. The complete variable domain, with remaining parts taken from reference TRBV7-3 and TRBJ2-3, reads GAGVSQTPSNKVTEKGKYVELRCDPISGHTALYWYRQSLGQGPEFLIYFQGTGAADDSGLPNDRFFAVRPEGSVSTLKIQRTERGDSAVYLCASSLYGGNTDTQYFGPGTRLTVL.

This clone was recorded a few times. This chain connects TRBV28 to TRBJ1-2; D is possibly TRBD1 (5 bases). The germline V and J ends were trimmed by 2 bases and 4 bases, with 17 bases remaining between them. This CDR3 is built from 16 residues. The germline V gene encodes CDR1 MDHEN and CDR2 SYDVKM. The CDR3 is CASSLGGEERAYGYTF. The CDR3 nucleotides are TGTGCCAGCAGTTTAGGGGGGGAGGAGCGGGCCTATGGCTACACCTTC.

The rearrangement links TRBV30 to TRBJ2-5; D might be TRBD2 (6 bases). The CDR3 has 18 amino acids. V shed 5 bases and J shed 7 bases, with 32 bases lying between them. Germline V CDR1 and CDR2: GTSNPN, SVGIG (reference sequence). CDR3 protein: CAWFSGSRSLGKLGTQYF. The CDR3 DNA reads TGTGCCTGGTTTAGCGGAAGCCGCTCTTTGGGCAAGTTAGGGACCCAGTACTTC.

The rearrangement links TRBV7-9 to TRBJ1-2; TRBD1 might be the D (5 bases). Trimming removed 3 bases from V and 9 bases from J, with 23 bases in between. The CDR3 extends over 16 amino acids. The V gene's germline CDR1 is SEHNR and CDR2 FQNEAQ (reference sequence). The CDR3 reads CASSFPPTVLLPSYTF. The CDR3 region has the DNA TGTGCCAGCAGCTTCCCGCCGACAGTCCTCTTACCCAGCTACACCTTC.